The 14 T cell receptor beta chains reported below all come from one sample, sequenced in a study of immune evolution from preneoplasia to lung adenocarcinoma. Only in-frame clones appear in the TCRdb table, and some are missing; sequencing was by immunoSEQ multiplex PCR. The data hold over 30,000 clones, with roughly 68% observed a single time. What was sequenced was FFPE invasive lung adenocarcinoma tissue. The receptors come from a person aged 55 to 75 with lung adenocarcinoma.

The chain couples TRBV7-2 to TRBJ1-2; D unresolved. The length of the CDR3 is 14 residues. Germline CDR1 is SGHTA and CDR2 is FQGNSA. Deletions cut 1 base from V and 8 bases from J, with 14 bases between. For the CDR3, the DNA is TGTGCCAGCAGCTTAGAGGCAGCCAACTGGGGCTACACCTTC. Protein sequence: CASSLEAANWGYTF. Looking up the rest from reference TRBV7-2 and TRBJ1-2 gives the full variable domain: GAGVSQSPSNKVTEKGKDVELRCDPISGHTALYWYRQSLGQGLEFLIYFQGNSAPDKSGLPSDRFSAERTGGSVSTLTIQRTQQEDSAVYLCASSLEAANWGYTFGSGTRLTVV.

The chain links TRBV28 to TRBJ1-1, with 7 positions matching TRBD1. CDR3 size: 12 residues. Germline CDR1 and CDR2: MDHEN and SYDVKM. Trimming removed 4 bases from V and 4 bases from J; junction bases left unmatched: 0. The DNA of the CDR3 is TGTGCCAGCAGTTCAGGGGGCACTGAAGCTTTCTTT. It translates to CASSSGGTEAFF.

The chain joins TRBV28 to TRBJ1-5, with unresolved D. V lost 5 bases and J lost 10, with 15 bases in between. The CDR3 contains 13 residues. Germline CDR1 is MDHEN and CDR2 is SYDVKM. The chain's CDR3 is CASSQAGPRPQHF. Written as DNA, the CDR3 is TGTGCCAGCAGTCAGGCAGGACCCAGACCCCAGCATTTT.

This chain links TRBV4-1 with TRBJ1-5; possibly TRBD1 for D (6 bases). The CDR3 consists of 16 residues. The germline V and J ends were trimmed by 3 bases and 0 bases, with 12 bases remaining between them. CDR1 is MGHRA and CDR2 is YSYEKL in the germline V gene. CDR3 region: CASSHSGAYSNQPQHF. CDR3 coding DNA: TGCGCCAGCAGCCACTCAGGGGCTTATAGCAATCAGCCCCAGCATTTT.

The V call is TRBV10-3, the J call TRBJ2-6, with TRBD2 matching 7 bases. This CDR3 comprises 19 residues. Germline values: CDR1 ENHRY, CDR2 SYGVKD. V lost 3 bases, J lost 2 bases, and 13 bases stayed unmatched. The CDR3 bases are TGTGCCATCAGTGAAATTGGGCGGACTAGTTTTCCTGGGGCCAACGTCCTGACTTTC. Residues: CAISEIGRTSFPGANVLTF.

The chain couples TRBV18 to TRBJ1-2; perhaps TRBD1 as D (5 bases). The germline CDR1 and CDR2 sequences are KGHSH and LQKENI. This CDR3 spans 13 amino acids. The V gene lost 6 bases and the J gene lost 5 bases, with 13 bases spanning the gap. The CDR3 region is CASSPGVEYGYTF. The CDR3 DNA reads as TGTGCCAGCTCCCCGGGGGTGGAGTATGGCTACACCTTC.

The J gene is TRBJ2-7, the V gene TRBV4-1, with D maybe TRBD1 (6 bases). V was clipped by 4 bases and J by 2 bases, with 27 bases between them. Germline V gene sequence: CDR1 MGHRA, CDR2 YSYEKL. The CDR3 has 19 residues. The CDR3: CASSRYLATGTKEAYEQYF. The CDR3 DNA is TGCGCCAGCAGCCGGTACCTTGCCACGGGGACAAAAGAGGCCTACGAGCAGTACTTC.

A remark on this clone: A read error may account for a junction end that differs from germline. Written as DNA, the CDR3 is TGCGCCAGCAGCTTGGATGGCGGGTTAAACACTGAAGCTTTTTTT. Translated: CASSLDGGLNTEAFF. The gene calls are TRBV5-1 and TRBJ1-1; D not certain. There are 15 residues in the CDR3. Germline V gene data show CDR1 as SGHRS and CDR2 as YFSETQ.

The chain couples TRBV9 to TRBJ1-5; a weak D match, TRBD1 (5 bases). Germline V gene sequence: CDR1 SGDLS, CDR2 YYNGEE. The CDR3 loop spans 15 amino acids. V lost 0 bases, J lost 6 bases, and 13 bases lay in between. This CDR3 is CASSVGVGVGQPQHF. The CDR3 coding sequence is TGTGCCAGCAGCGTAGGAGTAGGGGTGGGTCAGCCCCAGCATTTT.

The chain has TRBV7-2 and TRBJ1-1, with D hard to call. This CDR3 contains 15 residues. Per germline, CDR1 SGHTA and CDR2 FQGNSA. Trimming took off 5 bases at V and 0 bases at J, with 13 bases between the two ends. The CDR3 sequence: CASSKRTDMNTEAFF. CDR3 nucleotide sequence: TGTGCCAGCAGCAAACGAACAGATATGAACACTGAAGCTTTCTTT. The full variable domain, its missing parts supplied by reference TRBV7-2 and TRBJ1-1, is GAGVSQSPSNKVTEKGKDVELRCDPISGHTALYWYRQSLGQGLEFLIYFQGNSAPDKSGLPSDRFSAERTGGSVSTLTIQRTQQEDSAVYLCASSKRTDMNTEAFFGQGTRLTVV.

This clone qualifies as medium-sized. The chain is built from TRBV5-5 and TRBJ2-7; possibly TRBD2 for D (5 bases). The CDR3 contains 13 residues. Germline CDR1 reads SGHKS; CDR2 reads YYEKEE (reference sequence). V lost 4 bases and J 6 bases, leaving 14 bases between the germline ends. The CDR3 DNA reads TGTGCCAGCAGCCCCCTGAGGGCGGCCGAGCAGTACTTC. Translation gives CASSPLRAAEQYF.

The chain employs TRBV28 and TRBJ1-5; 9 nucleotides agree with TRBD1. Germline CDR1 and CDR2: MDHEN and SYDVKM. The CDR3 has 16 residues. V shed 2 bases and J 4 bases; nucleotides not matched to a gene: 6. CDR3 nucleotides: TGTGCCAGCAGTTTACGCACAGGGGGCAGGAATCAGCCCCAGCATTTT. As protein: CASSLRTGGRNQPQHF.

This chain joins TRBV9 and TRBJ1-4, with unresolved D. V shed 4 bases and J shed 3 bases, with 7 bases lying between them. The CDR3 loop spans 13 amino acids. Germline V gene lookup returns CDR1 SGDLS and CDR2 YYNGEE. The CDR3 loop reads CASSPRANEKLFF. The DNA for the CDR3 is TGTGCCAGCAGCCCTAGGGCTAATGAAAAACTGTTTTTT.

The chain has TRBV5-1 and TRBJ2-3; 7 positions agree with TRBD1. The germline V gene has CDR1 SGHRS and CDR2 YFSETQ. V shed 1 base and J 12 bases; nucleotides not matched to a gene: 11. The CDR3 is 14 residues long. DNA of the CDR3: TGCGCCAGCAGCTTGTATGACGTAGGGACAGTTCAGTATTTT. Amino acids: CASSLYDVGTVQYF. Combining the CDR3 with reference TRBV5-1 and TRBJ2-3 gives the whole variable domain KAGVTQTPRYLIKTRGQQVTLSCSPISGHRSVSWYQQTPGQGLQFLFEYFSETQRNKGNFPGRFSGRQFSNSRSEMNVSTLELGDSALYLCASSLYDVGTVQYFGPGTRLTVL.